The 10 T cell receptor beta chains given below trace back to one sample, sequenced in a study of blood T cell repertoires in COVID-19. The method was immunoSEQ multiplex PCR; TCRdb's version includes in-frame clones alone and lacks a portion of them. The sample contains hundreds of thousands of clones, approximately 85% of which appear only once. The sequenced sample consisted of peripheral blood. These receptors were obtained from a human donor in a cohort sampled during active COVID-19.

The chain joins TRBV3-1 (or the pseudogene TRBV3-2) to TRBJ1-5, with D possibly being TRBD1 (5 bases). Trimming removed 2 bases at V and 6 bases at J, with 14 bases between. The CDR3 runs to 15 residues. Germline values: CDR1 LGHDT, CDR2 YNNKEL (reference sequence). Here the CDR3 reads CASSQHGGAIQPQHF. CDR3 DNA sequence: TGTGCCAGCAGCCAACACGGAGGGGCGATTCAGCCCCAGCATTTT.

Here the CDR3 reads CASKLGQYTEAFF. The CDR3 DNA reads TGTGCCAGCAAACTAGGACAGTACACTGAAGCTTTCTTT. The chain uses TRBV12-3 or TRBV12-4 and TRBJ1-1; D may be TRBD1 (6 bases). V gave up 7 bases and J gave up 3 bases, with 12 bases separating them. There are 13 residues in the CDR3.

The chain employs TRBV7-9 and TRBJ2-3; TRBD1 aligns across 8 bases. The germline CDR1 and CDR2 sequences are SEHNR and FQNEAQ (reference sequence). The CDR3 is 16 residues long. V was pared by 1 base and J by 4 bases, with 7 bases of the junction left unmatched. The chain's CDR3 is CASSLDGQGYADTQYF. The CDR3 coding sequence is TGTGCCAGCAGCTTAGACGGACAGGGTTACGCAGATACGCAGTATTTT. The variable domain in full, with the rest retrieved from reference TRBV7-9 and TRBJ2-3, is DTGVSQNPRHKITKRGQNVTFRCDPISEHNRLYWYRQTLGQGPEFLTYFQNEAQLEKSRLLSDRFSAERPKGSFSTLEIQRTEQGDSAMYLCASSLDGQGYADTQYFGPGTRLTVL.

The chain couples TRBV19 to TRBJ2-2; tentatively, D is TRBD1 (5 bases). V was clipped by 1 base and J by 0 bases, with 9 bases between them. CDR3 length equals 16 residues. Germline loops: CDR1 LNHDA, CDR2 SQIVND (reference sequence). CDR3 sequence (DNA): TGTGCCAGTAGTATAGTGGGGCATTCGAACACCGGGGAGCTGTTTTTT. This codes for CASSIVGHSNTGELFF.

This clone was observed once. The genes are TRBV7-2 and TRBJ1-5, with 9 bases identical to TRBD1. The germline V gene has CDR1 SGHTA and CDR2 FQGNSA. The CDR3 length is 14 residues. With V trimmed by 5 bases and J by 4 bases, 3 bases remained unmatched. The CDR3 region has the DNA TGTGCCAGCAGCCACGACAGGGGGAATCAGCCCCAGCATTTT. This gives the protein CASSHDRGNQPQHF.

CDR3 loop: CASSVGQGGYQPQHF. The DNA of the CDR3 is TGTGCCAGCAGCGTAGGGCAGGGTGGTTATCAGCCCCAGCATTTT. The chain links TRBV9 to TRBJ1-5, with D tentatively TRBD1 (5 bases). This CDR3 contains 15 residues. V lost 0 bases and J 5 bases, leaving 12 bases between the germline ends. Germline-derived CDR1 and CDR2 are SGDLS and YYNGEE.

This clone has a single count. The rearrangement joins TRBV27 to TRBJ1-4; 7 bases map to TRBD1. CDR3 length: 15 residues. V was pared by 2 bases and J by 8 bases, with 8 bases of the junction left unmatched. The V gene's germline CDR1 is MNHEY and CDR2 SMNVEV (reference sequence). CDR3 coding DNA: TGTGCCAGCAGTTTAACTCGTGGGACAGCCGAAAAACTGTTTTTT. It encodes CASSLTRGTAEKLFF.

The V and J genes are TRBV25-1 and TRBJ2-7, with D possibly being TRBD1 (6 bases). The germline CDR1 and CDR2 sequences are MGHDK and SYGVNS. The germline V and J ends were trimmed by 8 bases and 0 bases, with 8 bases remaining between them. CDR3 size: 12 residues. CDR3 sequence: CASRDNSYEQYF. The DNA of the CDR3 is TGTGCCAGCCGGGACAACTCCTACGAGCAGTACTTC.

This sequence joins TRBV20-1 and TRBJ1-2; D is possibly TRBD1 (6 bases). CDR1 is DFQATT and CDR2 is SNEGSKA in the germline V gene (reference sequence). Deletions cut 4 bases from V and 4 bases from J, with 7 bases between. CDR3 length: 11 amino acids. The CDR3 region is CSATGVYGYTF. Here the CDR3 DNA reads TGCAGTGCTACAGGGGTCTATGGCTACACCTTC.

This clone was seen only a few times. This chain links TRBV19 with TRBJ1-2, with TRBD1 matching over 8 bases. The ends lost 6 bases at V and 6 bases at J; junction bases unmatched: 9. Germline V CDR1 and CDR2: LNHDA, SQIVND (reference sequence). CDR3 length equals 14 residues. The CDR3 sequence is CASRNGQGRHGYTF. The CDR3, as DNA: TGTGCCAGTAGGAACGGACAGGGTAGACATGGCTACACCTTC.